This TCR beta chain was observed in a study of shared clonotypes between healthy human individuals. Study-level points and caveats: Sequencing depth was a factor that was expected to affect clonotype sharing among donors.

V dropped 4 bases and J dropped 7 bases, with 11 bases sitting between them. Germline assignment: CDR1 SGHNT and CDR2 YYREEE (reference sequence). This CDR3 contains 12 residues. Clones were read by immunoSEQ multiplex PCR, and TCRdb kept only the in-frame ones, dropping some. The table includes about 460,000 clones, around 77% detected once. Remarks on this clone: Its antigen remains unidentified. The sample holds other DNA sequences that translate to the same CDR3.

The specimen was PBMCs. The source is a woman aged 40 to 49 in good health. Some clones in this sample may be carry-over from other donors' samples. J is TRBJ1-2 and V is TRBV5-4, with D maybe TRBD1 (5 bases). The CDR3 region is CASSLGGGGYTF. The CDR3 DNA reads TGTGCCAGCAGCCTTGGGGGGGGTGGCTACACCTTC.